This entry concerns a single T cell receptor (beta chain). Its antigen is unidentified. PCR employed 60 Vbeta and 13 Jbeta primers. Measured with immunoSEQ multiplex PCR; TCRdb has only the in-frame clones, and not every one. The data contain 150,000 to 170,000 clones, 80% of them singletons. This sample is drawn from a study of cytomegalovirus exposure and HLA in healthy donors. It was healthy bone marrow donors who served as donors. Study observations and caveats: V- and J-gene trimming in TCR beta was tied to a missense DCLRE1C variant by an analysis performed later. A later analysis found TCR association rates differed by HLA locus, highest for DRB1 and lowest for HLA-C. Sequencing likely caused a cluster of highly shared sequence variants.

This sequence was found in a man aged 25-45 years in good health and CMV-seropositive. Sequenced sample: PBMCs.

Here the CDR3 DNA reads TGTGCCAGCAGACGACTCAGCGCAGATACGCAGTATTTT. This encodes CASRRLSADTQYF. The chain uses TRBV13 and TRBJ2-3, with no clear D. The CDR3 is 13 residues long. V was trimmed by 6 bases and J by 4 bases, leaving 11 bases between them. CDR1 and CDR2 from the germline V gene are PRHDT and FYEKMQ (reference sequence).